The 14 T cell receptor beta chains given below trace back to one sample, sequenced in a study of shared clonotypes between healthy human individuals. Some clones are missing from TCRdb's copy, which holds only in-frame ones; the method was immunoSEQ multiplex PCR. Of about 680,000 clones in the sample, around two thirds were seen once. Sequenced input: memory CD4+ T cells sorted from blood. Subset meaning: CD45RA-negative fraction. These receptors originate from a woman aged 25 to 39 in good health.

The chain links TRBV6-5 to TRBJ1-5, with no clear D. The CDR3 sequence is 13 residues long. Trimming stripped 6 bases from V and 7 bases from J, with 13 bases between. The germline CDR1 and CDR2 sequences are MNHEY and SVGAGI. CDR3 in amino acids: CASSNGVRQPQHF. DNA of the CDR3: TGTGCCAGCAGCAACGGGGTGAGACAGCCCCAGCATTTT.

This sequence joins TRBV5-1 and TRBJ2-3; 8 bases map to TRBD2. The germline V gene has CDR1 SGHRS and CDR2 YFSETQ. Losses at the gene ends were 3 bases for V and 0 bases for J; bases not matched to a gene: 3. The CDR3 covers 15 residues. The DNA of the CDR3 is TGCGCCAGCAGCTCAGCGGGAGCCAGCACAGATACGCAGTATTTT. Translating gives CASSSAGASTDTQYF.

This clone was observed a handful of times. V gene TRBV7-9 combines with J gene TRBJ2-7; 9 nucleotides agree with TRBD1. This CDR3 contains 14 residues. Germline values: CDR1 SEHNR, CDR2 FQNEAQ (reference sequence). After removal of 1 base from V and 5 bases from J, the junction contained 3 bases not matched to a gene. CDR3 DNA sequence: TGTGCCAGCAGCTTAGAAAGGACAGGGGACGAGCAGTACTTC. The encoded protein is CASSLERTGDEQYF.

The rearrangement joins TRBV6-4 to TRBJ2-5, with TRBD1 matching over 9 bases. This CDR3 contains 19 residues. The germline V gene has CDR1 MRHNA and CDR2 SNTAGT. The V segment lost 4 bases and the J segment 2 bases; nucleotides outside the gene matches: 17. CDR3 sequence: CASSVPPTYSGTGQETQYF. In DNA form, the CDR3 reads TGTGCCAGCAGTGTCCCTCCTACTTACTCCGGGACAGGGCAAGAGACCCAGTACTTC.

V usage is TRBV7-9 and J usage is TRBJ1-1, with D hard to call. Germline lookup yields CDR1 SEHNR and CDR2 FQNEAQ (reference sequence). V shed 1 base and J shed 1 base, with 7 bases lying between them. The CDR3 has 14 residues. For the CDR3, the DNA is TGTGCCAGCAGCTTAGAGGGAACGAACACTGAAGCTTTCTTT. Translated: CASSLEGTNTEAFF.

This clone was recorded a few times. This likely traces to a read error, being one base from a far larger clone. Other DNA variants within this sample encode the same CDR3. The V and J genes are TRBV5-1 and TRBJ2-1; D may be TRBD1 (5 bases). The germline gives CDR1 SGHRS, CDR2 YFSETQ. The CDR3 totals 15 residues. V was clipped by 2 bases and J by 0 bases, with 9 bases between them. CDR3 in amino acids: CASSLDSSSYNEQFF. The CDR3 DNA is TGCGCCAGCAGCTTAGACAGCAGCTCCTACAATGAGCAGTTCTTC.

The genes are TRBV2 and TRBJ2-5; TRBD1 is a possible D gene (7 bases). The end of the DNA aligns better with TRBJ2-7, so the J call may be wrong. Germline V lookup: CDR1 SNHLY, CDR2 FYNNEI. CDR3 size: 14 residues. The CDR3 nucleotides read TGTGCCAGCAGTGTGCAGGGGGGAATGTACGAGCAGTACTTC. Translating it yields CASSVQGGMYEQYF.

The J gene is TRBJ2-4, the V gene TRBV25-1; 7 nucleotides agree with TRBD2. From germline, CDR1 is MGHDK and CDR2 SYGVNS. The ends lost 3 bases at V and 2 bases at J; junction bases unmatched: 4. CDR3 size: 15 residues. CDR3 in amino acids: CASSETSSSKNIQYF. The DNA for the CDR3 is TGTGCCAGCAGTGAGACTAGCTCATCCAAAAACATTCAGTACTTC.

This chain connects TRBV19 to TRBJ2-3, with 10 bases identical to TRBD2. Germline lookup yields CDR1 LNHDA and CDR2 SQIVND (reference sequence). The CDR3 consists of 13 residues. V shed 3 bases, J shed 10 bases, and the junction held 4 bases outside the gene matches. The CDR3 sequence: CASSIGLADSQYF. The CDR3 DNA is TGTGCCAGTAGTATTGGACTAGCGGATTCGCAGTATTTT.

The V gene is TRBV11-2, the J gene TRBJ1-1, with D possibly matching TRBD1 (5 bases). Germline loops: CDR1 SGHAT, CDR2 FQNNGV. CDR3 length: 15 amino acids. The ends were cut back, 5 bases at V and 4 bases at J, with 17 bases in the middle. The CDR3 loop is CASSRGGALSTEAFF. CDR3 in DNA: TGTGCCAGCAGCCGGGGGGGTGCCCTGAGCACTGAAGCTTTCTTT.

This clone was seen a handful of times. The chain links TRBV27 to TRBJ2-2, with D tentatively TRBD2 (6 bases). Trimming removed 5 bases at V and 0 bases at J, with 16 bases between. The CDR3 extends over 17 amino acids. The germline V gene has CDR1 MNHEY and CDR2 SMNVEV (reference sequence). The CDR3 nucleotides read TGTGCCAGCAGTACGACCCACCGGGGGTCGAACACCGGGGAGCTGTTTTTT. Translating gives CASSTTHRGSNTGELFF.

A word on this clone: A read error is possible here, since a much larger clone lies one base away. This rearrangement joins TRBV7-9 to TRBJ2-7; D is unclear. Looked up from germline, CDR1 is SEHNR and CDR2 is FQNEAQ (reference sequence). The V end was cut by 5 bases, the J end by 3 bases, with 5 bases between. CDR3 length equals 11 residues. This chain's CDR3 is CASSPYYEQYF. DNA for the CDR3: TGTGCCAGCAGCCCGTACTACGAGCAGTACTTC.

The chain joins TRBV5-1 to TRBJ2-7; no reliable D call. In germline, CDR1 is SGHRS, CDR2 YFSETQ. Trimming took 4 bases from V and 2 from J, leaving 13 bases between them. This CDR3 comprises 14 residues. CDR3 sequence: CASSRQGGPYEQYF. In DNA form, the CDR3 reads TGCGCCAGCAGCCGGCAAGGTGGACCCTACGAGCAGTACTTC.

The rearrangement joins TRBV6-5 to TRBJ2-7; tentatively, D is TRBD1 or TRBD2 (6 bases each). Trimming shortened V by 6 bases and J by 4 bases, and 19 bases separated the two germline ends. This CDR3 comprises 15 residues. Germline V gene sequence: CDR1 MNHEY, CDR2 SVGAGI. CDR3 DNA: TGTGCCAGCAGCCCGGGACACCACCGGGGGTACGAGCAGTACTTC. Translation: CASSPGHHRGYEQYF.